This T cell receptor beta chain was profiled in a study of T-cell memory formation after mild COVID-19. This clonotype was seen more than once but under ten times. Using its own MiXCR run on the 5' RACE reads, TCRdb lists one record per CDR3 protein. The sample carries approximately 290,000 distinct CDR3 sequences, approximately 7.6% recorded once. The source material was PBMCs or a T cell subset sorted from them (not recorded which). The clonotype originates from a man aged 18 to 35 who had mild COVID-19 (a few samples of this study predate the infection). Cell type and time point are not known.

CDR3 DNA sequence: TGTGCCAGCAGTTACCTCGGACTAGTTGACACCGGGGAGCTGTTTTTT. This encodes CASSYLGLVDTGELFF. This sequence joins TRBV6-5 and TRBJ2-2, with TRBD2 identical over 7 bases. The CDR3 runs to 16 residues. After removal of 2 bases from V and 3 bases from J, the junction contained 6 bases not matched to a gene. Germline values: CDR1 MNHEY, CDR2 SVGAGI.